There are many counts of the clone carrying this TCR beta chain. This entry comes from a study of prognosis after radiotherapy for stage I lung cancer. The CDR3 consists of 20 residues. Germline CDR1 SGHKS, CDR2 YYEKEE (reference sequence). J lost 1 base, V lost 2 bases, and 15 bases had no gene match. With two-round multiplex PCR, TCR beta CDR3 sequences were amplified from genomic DNA. With primers specific to each TRBV and TRBJ gene, the first-round PCR was performed. TCRdb re-analysed the multiplex PCR reads in MiXCR, keeping a single row per CDR3 protein. The table has roughly 17,000 distinct CDR3 sequences, 29% seen once.

Here the sequenced sample was PBMCs, taken before or after stereotactic body radiation therapy (not recorded which). V gene TRBV5-5 combines with J gene TRBJ2-6; TRBD2 agrees at 7 bases. The origin of this receptor is a donor of 50 years or more with non-small cell lung cancer. The CDR3 bases are TGTGCCAGCAGCTTCCAGGTTAGGGCTAGCGGACTTTCTGGGGCCAACGTCCTGACTTTC. This encodes CASSFQVRASGLSGANVLTF.